These T cell receptor beta chains were read from a single sample in a study of T cell clones after liver transplantation. Libraries were prepared by immunoSEQ multiplex PCR; TCRdb keeps only in-frame clonotypes and omits some of them. The sample holds under 90,000 clones, about four fifths seen once. Specimen: CD4+ T cells from blood, collected before liver transplant. These receptors were collected from a human donor who received a liver transplant. The CDR3 runs from the conserved cysteine through the conserved F or W. The D gene is left open where the match is weak. Only part of the rows carry a size: once, few, many, or a class if the clone is expanded.

d_call j_call clone_size cdr3_length v_call cdr3_aa cdr3_nt
NA TRBJ2-7 NA 14 TRBV28 CASSLVGQYYEQYF TGTGCCAGCAGTTTGGTGGGCCAGTACTACGAGCAGTACTTC
NA TRBJ2-4 NA 8 TRBV20-1 CSAITLYF TGCAGTGCTATCACGCTCTACTTC
TRBD2 TRBJ2-1 NA 15 TRBV5-6 CASSPLSGRAREQFF TGTGCCAGCAGCCCTCTTAGCGGGAGGGCCCGAGAGCAGTTCTTC
TRBD2 TRBJ2-2 NA 16 TRBV15 CATSRRGGRDYGELFF TGTGCCACCAGCAGAAGGGGCGGGAGGGACTACGGGGAGCTGTTTTTT
TRBD2 TRBJ2-3 few 17 TRBV4-1 CASSQTTSGRTTDTQYF TGCGCCAGCAGCCAAACGACTAGCGGGAGGACCACAGATACGCAGTATTTT
NA TRBJ1-1 NA 13 TRBV30 CAWMAQLNTEAFF TGTGCCTGGATGGCACAGTTGAACACTGAAGCTTTCTTT
NA TRBJ1-1 NA 16 TRBV9 CASSEGSGGENTEAFF TGTGCCAGCAGCGAGGGTTCGGGGGGAGAGAACACTGAAGCTTTCTTT
TRBD1 TRBJ1-1 NA 13 TRBV28 CASRAGGFTEAFF TGTGCCAGTCGAGCAGGGGGCTTCACTGAAGCTTTCTTT
TRBD1 TRBJ1-5 NA 17 TRBV19 CASSIYAGGKNNQPQHF TGTGCCAGTAGTATTTATGCAGGGGGCAAGAACAATCAGCCCCAGCATTTT
TRBD1 TRBJ1-5 NA 15 TRBV2 CASSEGQGREQPQHF TGTGCCAGCAGTGAGGGACAGGGTCGTGAGCAGCCCCAGCATTTT
NA TRBJ2-2 NA 14 TRBV7-3 CASSLSSGTGELFF TGTGCCAGCAGCCTCTCGTCAGGAACCGGGGAGCTGTTTTTT
NA TRBJ1-4 NA 14 TRBV19 CASQRERENEKLFF TGTGCCTCCCAGAGAGAGCGAGAAAATGAAAAACTGTTTTTT
TRBD1 TRBJ1-1 NA 13 TRBV30 CAWARGFNTEAFF TGTGCCTGGGCCAGGGGGTTCAACACTGAAGCTTTCTTT
TRBD1 TRBJ1-1 NA 15 TRBV6-5 CASSYLQGGGTEAFF TGTGCCAGCAGTTACCTACAGGGGGGAGGCACTGAAGCTTTCTTT
NA TRBJ2-7 NA 12 TRBV7-9 CASSLETLEQYF TGTGCCAGCAGCTTAGAGACTTTGGAGCAGTACTTC
NA TRBJ1-2 NA 14 TRBV11-3 CASSLDPPGDGYTF TGTGCCAGCAGCTTAGATCCGCCGGGAGATGGCTACACCTTC
NA TRBJ2-2 NA 15 TRBV19 CASSDDMGYTGELFF TGTGCCAGTAGTGACGACATGGGGTACACCGGGGAGCTGTTTTTT
NA TRBJ1-1 NA 13 TRBV6-1 CASSADRNTEAFF TGTGCCAGCAGTGCGGACAGAAACACTGAAGCTTTCTTT
NA TRBJ2-7 once 15 TRBV9 CASSVGADPSYEQYF TGTGCCAGCAGCGTAGGGGCAGATCCCTCCTACGAGCAGTACTTC
NA TRBJ2-3 NA 15 TRBV28 CASSFAQGRTDTQYF TGTGCCAGCAGTTTCGCACAGGGGAGGACAGATACGCAGTATTTT
TRBD2 TRBJ2-7 NA 14 TRBV19 CASSPGLAGVVQYF TGTGCCAGTAGTCCGGGACTAGCGGGAGTGGTGCAGTACTTC
NA TRBJ1-5 NA 12 TRBV2 CASSETIQPQHF TGTGCCAGCAGTGAGACGATTCAGCCCCAGCATTTT
TRBD1 TRBJ1-2 NA 14 TRBV10-3 CAISERDSRDGYTF TGTGCCATCAGTGAACGGGACAGTCGGGATGGCTACACCTTC
NA TRBJ1-1 NA 14 TRBV5-4 CASSLQRESTEAFF TGTGCCAGCAGCTTGCAACGGGAAAGTACTGAAGCTTTCTTT
NA TRBJ2-1 NA 15 TRBV2 CASSEQGILGNEQFF TGTGCCAGCAGTGAACAGGGCATCCTAGGAAATGAGCAGTTCTTC
TRBD2 TRBJ2-4 NA 17 TRBV27 CASSFRSGLAGGNIQYF TGTGCCAGCAGTTTTAGGTCCGGACTAGCGGGTGGAAACATTCAGTACTTC
NA TRBJ1-2 NA 12 TRBV5-4 CASSLRQDGYTF TGTGCCAGCAGCTTGCGACAGGATGGCTACACCTTC
TRBD1 TRBJ2-7 NA 16 TRBV28 CASSSTQGALLREQYF TGTGCCAGCAGTTCCACACAGGGGGCCCTACTACGCGAGCAGTACTTC
NA TRBJ2-3 NA 11 TRBV28 CASRRFDTQYF TGTGCCAGCAGGAGATTTGATACGCAGTATTTT